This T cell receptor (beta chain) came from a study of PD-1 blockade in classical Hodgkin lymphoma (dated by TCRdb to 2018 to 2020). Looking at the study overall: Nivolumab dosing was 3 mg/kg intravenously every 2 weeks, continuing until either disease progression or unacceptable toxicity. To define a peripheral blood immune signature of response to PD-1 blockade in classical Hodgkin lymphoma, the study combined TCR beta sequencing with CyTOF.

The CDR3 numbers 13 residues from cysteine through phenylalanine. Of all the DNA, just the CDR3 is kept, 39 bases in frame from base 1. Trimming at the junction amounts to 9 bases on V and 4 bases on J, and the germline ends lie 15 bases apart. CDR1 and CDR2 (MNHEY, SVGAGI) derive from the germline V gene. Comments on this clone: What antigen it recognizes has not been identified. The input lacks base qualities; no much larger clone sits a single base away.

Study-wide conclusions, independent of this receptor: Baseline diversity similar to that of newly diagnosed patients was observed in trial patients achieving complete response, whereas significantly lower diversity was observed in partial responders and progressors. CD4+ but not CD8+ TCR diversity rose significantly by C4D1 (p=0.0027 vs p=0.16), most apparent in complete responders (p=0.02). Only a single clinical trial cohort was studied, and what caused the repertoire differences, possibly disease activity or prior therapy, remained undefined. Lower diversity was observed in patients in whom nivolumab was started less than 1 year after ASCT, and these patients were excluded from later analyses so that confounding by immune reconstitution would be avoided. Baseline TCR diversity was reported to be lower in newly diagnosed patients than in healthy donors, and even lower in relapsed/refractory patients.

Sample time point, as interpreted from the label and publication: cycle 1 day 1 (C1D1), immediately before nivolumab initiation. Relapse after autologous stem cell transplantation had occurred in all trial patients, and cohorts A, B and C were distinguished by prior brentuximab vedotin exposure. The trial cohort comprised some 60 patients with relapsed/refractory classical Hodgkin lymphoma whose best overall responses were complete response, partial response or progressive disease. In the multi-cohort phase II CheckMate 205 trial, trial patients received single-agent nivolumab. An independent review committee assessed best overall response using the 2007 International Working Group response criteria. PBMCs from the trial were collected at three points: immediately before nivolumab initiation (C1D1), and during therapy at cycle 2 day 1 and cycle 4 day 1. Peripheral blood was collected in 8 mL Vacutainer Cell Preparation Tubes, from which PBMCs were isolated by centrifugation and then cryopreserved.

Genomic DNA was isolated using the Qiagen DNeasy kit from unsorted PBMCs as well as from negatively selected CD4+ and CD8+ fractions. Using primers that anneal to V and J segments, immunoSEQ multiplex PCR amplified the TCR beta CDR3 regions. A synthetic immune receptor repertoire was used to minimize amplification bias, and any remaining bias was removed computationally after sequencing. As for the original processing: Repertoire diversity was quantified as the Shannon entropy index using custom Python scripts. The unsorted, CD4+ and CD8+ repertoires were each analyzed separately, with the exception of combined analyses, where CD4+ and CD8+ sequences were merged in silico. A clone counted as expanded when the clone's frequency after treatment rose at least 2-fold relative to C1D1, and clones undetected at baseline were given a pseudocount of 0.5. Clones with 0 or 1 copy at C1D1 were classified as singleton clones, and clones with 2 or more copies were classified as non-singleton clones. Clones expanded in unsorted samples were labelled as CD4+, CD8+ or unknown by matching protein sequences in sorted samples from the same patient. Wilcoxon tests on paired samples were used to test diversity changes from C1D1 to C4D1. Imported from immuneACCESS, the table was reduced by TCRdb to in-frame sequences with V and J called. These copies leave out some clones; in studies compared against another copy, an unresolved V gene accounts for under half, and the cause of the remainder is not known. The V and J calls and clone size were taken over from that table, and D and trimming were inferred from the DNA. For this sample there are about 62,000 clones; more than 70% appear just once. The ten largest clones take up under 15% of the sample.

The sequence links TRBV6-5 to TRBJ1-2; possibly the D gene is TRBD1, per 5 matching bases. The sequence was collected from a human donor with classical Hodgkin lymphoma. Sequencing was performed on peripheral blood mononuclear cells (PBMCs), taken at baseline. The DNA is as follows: TGTGCCAGTCAACGGGGCGGGGGCTATGGCTACACCTTC. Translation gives CASQRGGGYGYTF.